The 27 T cell receptor beta chains below all came from one sample that was sequenced in a study of vaccination effects on CD4 cells after COVID-19 (dated by TCRdb to between 2022 and 2023). What these receptors recognize is not known. In the ViraFEST assay, PBMC were stimulated with viral peptide pools, and antigen-specific CD4+ T cell clonotypes were then identified by expansion using TCR sequencing. After 10 to 11 days of culture, CD4+ T cells were isolated with the EasySep CD4+ T cell isolation kit. PCR-confirmed SARS-CoV-2 infection had occurred in convalescent patients between March and December 2020, before the Alpha, Beta and Delta variants emerged in the United States. Library preparation employed the immunoSEQ multiplex PCR assay. TCRdb took over this immuneACCESS table, retaining in-frame rearrangements with V and J assigned. Such tables are incomplete; in checked studies, under half of the missing clones stem from an unresolved V gene, and the remainder is unexplained. This sample holds tens of thousands of clones; 73% were observed only once. Jointly, the top ten make up 25% to 35% of the sample.

This material consisted of CD4+ T cells from PBMCs cultured with a peptide pool, taken before COVID-19 vaccination. These TCRs come from a human donor who had a prior SARS-CoV-2 infection.

The rearrangement links TRBV27 to TRBJ2-5, with D tentatively TRBD2 (7 bases). The V gene's germline CDR1 is MNHEY and CDR2 SMNVEV (reference sequence). Trimming removed 1 base from V and 5 bases from J, with 29 bases in between. This CDR3 spans 20 amino acids. CDR3 loop: CASSLFALGGGQGKGETQYF. In DNA form, the CDR3 reads TGTGCCAGCAGTTTATTTGCGTTAGGGGGGGGGCAGGGGAAGGGGGAGACCCAGTACTTC.

The chain joins TRBV30 to TRBJ1-5; D might be TRBD1 (5 bases). The length of the CDR3 is 15 residues. Germline assignment: CDR1 GTSNPN and CDR2 SVGIG (reference sequence). V lost 1 base to trimming and J lost 3 bases, with 13 bases between them. The DNA for the CDR3 is TGTGCCTGGAGTGCGACCGGGGCCCCCAATCAGCCCCAGCATTTT. Translating gives CAWSATGAPNQPQHF.

V usage is TRBV4-2 and J usage is TRBJ1-2; a possible D gene is TRBD1 (5 bases). Per germline, CDR1 LGHNA and CDR2 YNFKEQ. The V and J ends lost 0 bases and 3 bases respectively, with 8 bases between them. The CDR3 is made up of 14 amino acids. The CDR3 reads CASSQDGGYYGYTF. CDR3 nucleotides: TGTGCCAGCAGCCAAGACGGGGGTTACTATGGCTACACCTTC.

The chain uses TRBV10-3 and TRBJ1-4, with D uncertain. V was trimmed by 6 bases and J by 8 bases, leaving 13 bases between them. Germline CDR1 and CDR2: ENHRY and SYGVKD. The CDR3 consists of 13 residues. CDR3 coding DNA: TGTGCCATCAGCAACTCCGGGCAGGAAAAACTGTTTTTT. Residues: CAISNSGQEKLFF.

This clone has only one observation. The rearrangement links TRBV10-1 to TRBJ1-2; D perhaps matches TRBD1 (5 bases). Germline assignment: CDR1 WNHNN and CDR2 SYGVQD (reference sequence). This CDR3 has 15 amino acids. Trimming cost V 8 bases and J 4 bases, with 20 bases left between them. The CDR3 nucleotides read TGCGCCAGCGTAGACAGAGAAGGGTCCTCCTATGGCTACACCTTC. It specifies CASVDREGSSYGYTF.

This clone was seen more than once but under ten times. The rearrangement links TRBV4-2 to TRBJ1-1; D remains ambiguous. This CDR3 is built from 14 residues. Germline V gene lookup returns CDR1 LGHNA and CDR2 YNFKEQ. Trimming shortened V by 3 bases and J by 1 base, and 9 bases separated the two germline ends. The CDR3 DNA reads TGTGCCAGCAGCCACTTCACCGAGAACACTGAAGCTTTCTTT. It translates to CASSHFTENTEAFF.

The chain employs TRBV10-3 and TRBJ2-2; D assignment may be TRBD1 or TRBD2 (5 bases each). Trimming pared 6 bases from V and 2 bases from J, leaving 13 bases between. CDR3 length equals 15 residues. Germline V gene lookup returns CDR1 ENHRY and CDR2 SYGVKD. CDR3 nucleotide sequence: TGTGCCATCAGCAGGGACCGGTTAAACACCGGGGAGCTGTTTTTT. Encoded protein: CAISRDRLNTGELFF.

The chain uses TRBV10-3 and TRBJ2-2; unclear D gene. Germline V gives CDR1 ENHRY, CDR2 SYGVKD. Trimming removed 3 bases at V and 4 bases at J, with 9 bases between. The CDR3 is 14 amino acids. The CDR3 DNA reads TGTGCCATCAGTGACCCGGCAGGCACCGGGGAGCTGTTTTTT. It codes for CAISDPAGTGELFF.

The chain uses TRBV6-5 and TRBJ2-2; D remains unclear. Germline V gives CDR1 MNHEY, CDR2 SVGAGI. Trimming cost V 7 bases and J 6 bases, with 15 bases left between them. The CDR3 has 14 amino acids. Written as DNA, the CDR3 is TGTGCCAGCATCTCCCTACGCATCGCCGGGGAGCTGTTTTTT. Amino acids: CASISLRIAGELFF.

This CDR3 reads CAFGGNTGELFF. The CDR3 nucleotides are TGTGCCTTCGGGGGGAACACCGGGGAGCTGTTTTTT. The chain has TRBV30 and TRBJ2-2; D might be TRBD2 (6 bases). The CDR3 totals 12 residues. V dropped 7 bases and J dropped 1 base, with 7 bases sitting between them. Germline V lookup: CDR1 GTSNPN, CDR2 SVGIG (reference sequence). The entire variable domain, with the rest obtained from reference TRBV30 and TRBJ2-2, is as follows: SQTIHQWPATLVQPVGSPLSLECTVEGTSNPNLYWYRQAAGRGLQLLFYSVGIGQISSEVPQNLSASRPQDRQFILSSKKLLLSDSGFYLCAFGGNTGELFFGEGSRLTVL.

The chain recombines TRBV11-1 with TRBJ1-1, with D perhaps TRBD1 (6 bases). This CDR3 contains 13 residues. With 5 bases removed from V and 5 bases from J, the gap between germline ends came to 12 bases. The germline gives CDR1 SGHAT, CDR2 FQDESV (reference sequence). In DNA form, the CDR3 reads TGTGCCAGCAGCGCACAGGGAGTGACTGAAGCTTTCTTT. Its protein product is CASSAQGVTEAFF. The full variable domain, its missing parts supplied by reference TRBV11-1 and TRBJ1-1, is EAEVAQSPRYKITEKSQAVAFWCDPISGHATLYWYRQILGQGPELLVQFQDESVVDDSQLPKDRFSAERLKGVDSTLKIQPAELGDSAMYLCASSAQGVTEAFFGQGTRLTVV.

The rearrangement joins TRBV18 to TRBJ2-5; D ambiguous. CDR1 is KGHSH and CDR2 is LQKENI in the germline V gene. There are 12 residues in the CDR3. Trimming left V 3 bases short and J 5 bases short, with 7 bases between. The CDR3 loop is CASSPIGETQYF. The CDR3 DNA is TGTGCCAGCTCACCTATCGGCGAGACCCAGTACTTC.

The V call is TRBV9, the J call TRBJ2-7; TRBD1 aligns across 7 bases. The CDR3 length is 15 residues. The germline V gene has CDR1 SGDLS and CDR2 YYNGEE. Germline trimming cut 0 bases from V and 7 bases from J; bases unmatched to any gene: 10. The CDR3 reads CASSVAGQFPSEQYF. For the CDR3, the DNA is TGTGCCAGCAGCGTAGCGGGACAGTTCCCCTCTGAGCAGTACTTC.

This chain joins TRBV11-3 and TRBJ2-3; 11 bases agree with TRBD1. V gave up 5 bases and J gave up 3 bases; unmatched junction bases: 7. Germline CDR1 and CDR2: SGHNT and YENEEA. The CDR3 consists of 16 residues. CDR3: CASSQTGQGGTDTQYF. Here the CDR3 DNA reads TGTGCCAGCAGCCAAACGGGACAGGGGGGAACAGATACGCAGTATTTT. Using reference TRBV11-3 and TRBJ2-3 for the parts outside the CDR3, the full variable domain is EAGVVQSPRYKIIEKKQPVAFWCNPISGHNTLYWYLQNLGQGPELLIRYENEEAVDDSQLPKDRFSAERLKGVDSTLKIQPAELGDSAVYLCASSQTGQGGTDTQYFGPGTRLTVL.

The chain recombines TRBV7-9 with TRBJ1-6; D is ambiguous. CDR1 and CDR2 from the germline V gene are SEHNR and FQNEAQ (reference sequence). This CDR3 contains 14 residues. The V and J ends lost 10 bases and 1 base respectively, with 11 bases between them. CDR3 nucleotides: TGTGCCACCACACAGAATTCCTATAATTCACCCCTCCACTTT. Translation gives CATTQNSYNSPLHF. Filled out from reference TRBV7-9 and TRBJ1-6, the complete variable domain reads DTGVSQNPRHKITKRGQNVTFRCDPISEHNRLYWYRQTLGQGPEFLTYFQNEAQLEKSRLLSDRFSAERPKGSFSTLEIQRTEQGDSAMYLCATTQNSYNSPLHFGNGTRLTVT.

The V gene is TRBV4-1, the J gene TRBJ2-5, with 13 nucleotides matching TRBD2. CDR1 is MGHRA, CDR2 YSYEKL, per germline. V dropped 0 bases and J dropped 4; count of bases not matched to a gene: 11. This CDR3 has 19 amino acids. The CDR3 nucleotides are TGCGCCAGCAGCCAAGAAGTACTAGCGGGGGGGCGAGGGGGAGAGACCCAGTACTTC. Its protein product is CASSQEVLAGGRGGETQYF.

CDR3 sequence: CASSPFGGRGVSNEQFF. Written as DNA, the CDR3 is TGTGCCAGCAGCCCCTTTGGGGGTCGGGGGGTCTCCAATGAGCAGTTCTTC. This chain connects TRBV3-1 (or the pseudogene TRBV3-2) to TRBJ2-1; 7 nucleotides align to TRBD2. The CDR3 is 17 residues long. Germline loops: CDR1 LGHDT, CDR2 YNNKEL (reference sequence). V lost 4 bases, J lost 6 bases, and 15 bases stayed unmatched.

This rearrangement joins TRBV4-3 to TRBJ2-5, with a weak D call TRBD2 (5 bases). CDR1 LGHNA and CDR2 YSLEER come from the germline V gene. This CDR3 contains 16 residues. V lost 0 bases to trimming and J lost 3 bases, with 14 bases between them. The CDR3 nucleotides read TGCGCCAGCAGCCAAGAGGTCGTTGGAGGAAAAGAGACCCAGTACTTC. This gives the protein CASSQEVVGGKETQYF.

This rearrangement joins TRBV7-3 to TRBJ2-1, with TRBD2 as a possible D gene (6 bases). This CDR3 comprises 13 residues. V was pared by 3 bases and J by 7 bases, with 10 bases between. The germline V gene has CDR1 SGHTA and CDR2 FQGTGA. The CDR3: CASSLGGWNEQFF. The CDR3, as DNA: TGTGCCAGCAGCTTGGGGGGTTGGAATGAGCAGTTCTTC.

The V and J genes are TRBV5-4 and TRBJ2-5, with D possibly matching TRBD1 (6 bases). The CDR3 consists of 14 residues. V lost 1 base and J lost 5, with 12 bases in between. The germline V gene encodes CDR1 SGHNT and CDR2 YYREEE (reference sequence). CDR3 protein: CASSLFAGVETQYF. CDR3 nucleotide sequence: TGTGCCAGCAGCTTGTTTGCAGGGGTGGAGACCCAGTACTTC.

The chain recombines TRBV24-1 with TRBJ2-1; 14 bases are a match to TRBD2. Germline trimming cut 9 bases from V and 4 bases from J; bases unmatched to any gene: 7. Germline V gene lookup returns CDR1 KGHDR and CDR2 SFDVKD. The CDR3 extends over 16 amino acids. The CDR3 sequence is CATSGTSGSGYNEQFF. The CDR3 bases are TGTGCCACCTCCGGGACTAGCGGGAGTGGGTACAATGAGCAGTTCTTC.

The V gene is TRBV11-2, the J gene TRBJ2-3; D call uncertain. The CDR3 is 14 residues long. Deletions cut 1 base from V and 0 bases from J, with 5 bases between. Germline CDR1 reads SGHAT; CDR2 reads FQNNGV. CDR3 amino acids: CASSLGPSTDTQYF. DNA of the CDR3: TGTGCCAGCAGCTTAGGCCCTAGCACAGATACGCAGTATTTT.

This clone was counted once. The chain is built from TRBV2 and TRBJ1-1; possible D gene TRBD1, 5 bases. This CDR3 comprises 16 residues. The germline CDR1 and CDR2 sequences are SNHLY and FYNNEI. V lost 2 bases and J lost 5, with 18 bases in between. The chain's CDR3 is CASSERRRQGSTEAFF. DNA of the CDR3: TGTGCCAGCAGTGAACGTCGAAGGCAGGGAAGTACTGAAGCTTTCTTT.

This sequence joins TRBV11-2 and TRBJ2-7, with 10 bases matching TRBD2. This CDR3 comprises 15 residues. Trimming removed 3 bases from V and 4 bases from J; junction bases left unmatched: 6. The germline gives CDR1 SGHAT, CDR2 FQNNGV. In DNA, the CDR3 is TGTGCCAGCAGCTTGGGGCTAGCGGGAGTATACGAGCAGTACTTC. Translated, it gives CASSLGLAGVYEQYF.

The V and J genes are TRBV11-3 and TRBJ2-1; TRBD1 aligns across 7 bases. Per germline, CDR1 SGHNT and CDR2 YENEEA. V was clipped by 5 bases and J by 10 bases; unmatched bases: 14. This CDR3 is built from 15 residues. The CDR3 region has the DNA TGTGCCAGCAGCCCTACAGGGGTTTATGTTAGAGAGCAGTTCTTC. It translates to CASSPTGVYVREQFF.

This chain uses TRBV15 with TRBJ1-3; 12 nucleotides agree with TRBD1. Germline V gene data show CDR1 as LNHNV and CDR2 as YYDKDF (reference sequence). The CDR3 length is 17 residues. After removal of 4 bases from V and 8 bases from J, the junction contained 12 bases not matched to a gene. CDR3 nucleotide sequence: TGTGCCACCAGCAAACGTACCGGGACAGGGGGCCGGGACACCATATATTTT. It yields the protein CATSKRTGTGGRDTIYF.

This sequence joins TRBV7-9 and TRBJ2-3; TRBD1 agrees at 7 bases. The germline V gene has CDR1 SEHNR and CDR2 FQNEAQ (reference sequence). The CDR3 contains 14 residues. With V trimmed by 6 bases and J by 0 bases, 3 bases remained unmatched. CDR3 sequence (DNA): TGTGCCAGCAGTTGGGACAGTAGCACAGATACGCAGTATTTT. Its translation: CASSWDSSTDTQYF.